This paragraph covers one T cell receptor (beta chain) sequence. Its specificity is unknown. The CDR3 covers 13 residues. V was clipped by 3 bases and J by 1 base, with 7 bases between them. Germline V CDR1 and CDR2: SGHRS, YFSETQ. The source of the sample is a study of T cell responses to AZD1222 COVID-19 vaccine. Study-level information: Second-dose schedules of about 4 or about 12 weeks were combined.

TCRdb's copy holds only in-frame clones and misses some; the assay was immunoSEQ multiplex PCR. The data show fewer than 150,000 clones, 85% to 90% seen once. General study points: Nearly half of spike-specific TCRs reportedly go after variant regions that carry no mutations. No repertoire was sampled before or during the peak T cell response, only after it. Just a handful of AZD1222 recipients were seropositive at baseline.

The genes are TRBV5-1 and TRBJ1-1; D is undetermined. This clonotype was sampled from an adult in good health. Sequencing was performed on peripheral blood, taken on day 0 of AZD1222 vaccination. Here the CDR3 DNA reads TGCGCCAGCAGCTCCTCCGAGAACACTGAAGCTTTCTTT. Protein sequence: CASSSSENTEAFF.